Each of the 26 T cell receptor beta chains below was sequenced from the same sample in a study of blood T cell repertoires in COVID-19. The repertoire was sequenced with immunoSEQ multiplex PCR; TCRdb's copy has only in-frame clones and lacks some. The sample has some 200,000 clones, roughly 84% seen once. Sequencing used peripheral blood. These receptors all come from a woman aged 55-69 years with acute or convalescent COVID-19.

This sequence joins TRBV11-1 and TRBJ2-5, with TRBD2 identical over 11 bases. Per germline, CDR1 SGHAT and CDR2 FQDESV (reference sequence). The CDR3 spans 15 residues. Trimming removed 5 bases from V and 3 bases from J; junction bases left unmatched: 5. The CDR3 DNA is TGTGCCAGCAGCAAGACTAGCGGGGCCAAAGAGACCCAGTACTTC. Its translation: CASSKTSGAKETQYF.

The chain combines TRBV6-6 with TRBJ2-5, with 10 bases matching TRBD2. The J segment lost 1 base and the V segment lost 6 bases, leaving 5 bases of the junction unmatched. CDR1 is MNHNY, CDR2 SVGAGI, per germline (reference sequence). This CDR3 region has 15 residues. CDR3 sequence: CASSGLAGVQETQYF. The DNA for the CDR3 is TGTGCCAGCAGCGGTCTAGCGGGGGTCCAAGAGACCCAGTACTTC.

The gene calls are TRBV14 and TRBJ2-6, with D tentatively TRBD1 (5 bases). The germline V and J ends were trimmed by 2 bases and 0 bases, with 11 bases remaining between them. The CDR3 runs to 17 residues. Germline V gives CDR1 SGHDN, CDR2 FVKESK. The CDR3 reads CASSQRQRSSGANVLTF. DNA for the CDR3: TGTGCCAGCAGCCAACGACAGCGAAGCTCTGGGGCCAACGTCCTGACTTTC.

The chain couples TRBV4-3 to TRBJ2-3; 15 nucleotides agree with TRBD2. The CDR3 runs 16 residues. V lost 3 bases to trimming and J lost 6 bases; unmatched junction nucleotides: 4. CDR1 and CDR2 (germline): LGHNA, YSLEER. The CDR3 DNA sequence: TGCGCCAGCAGCCAGGGACTAGCGGGGGGCTTGGATACGCAGTATTTT. This translates into CASSQGLAGGLDTQYF.

The rearrangement uses TRBV30 and TRBJ1-3, with TRBD1 as a possible D gene (6 bases). The CDR3 length is 15 residues. V lost 5 bases, J lost 0 bases, and 14 bases lay in between. CDR1 and CDR2 from the germline V gene are GTSNPN and SVGIG (reference sequence). The DNA for the CDR3 is TGTGCCTGGGCCCTACAGGGATACTCTGGAAACACCATATATTTT. Its translation is CAWALQGYSGNTIYF.

The chain recombines TRBV4-2 with TRBJ2-7; 8 bases line up with TRBD2. The V gene's germline CDR1 is LGHNA and CDR2 YNFKEQ. This CDR3 spans 14 amino acids. V shed 3 bases and J 3 bases; nucleotides not matched to a gene: 4. The CDR3 spells CASSQGLVVYEQYF. The CDR3 nucleotides read TGTGCCAGCAGCCAGGGACTAGTCGTCTACGAGCAGTACTTC.

The chain recombines TRBV28 with TRBJ1-2; maybe TRBD1 (6 bases). This CDR3 spans 14 amino acids. CDR1 is MDHEN, CDR2 SYDVKM, per germline. V lost 1 base and J lost 3, with 9 bases in between. In DNA, the CDR3 is TGTGCCAGCAGTTTATTATACAGGGACTATGGCTACACCTTC. It specifies CASSLLYRDYGYTF.

The chain recombines TRBV4-1 with TRBJ1-5; D unclear. The CDR3 runs to 17 residues. In germline, CDR1 is MGHRA, CDR2 YSYEKL. Trimming took off 1 base at V and 5 bases at J, with 18 bases between the two ends. The CDR3 nucleotides are TGCGCCAGCAGCCAAGTCGTTAGGCAGCCGCGGGATCAGCCCCAGCATTTT. Amino acid sequence: CASSQVVRQPRDQPQHF.

The chain has TRBV10-3 and TRBJ1-6, with 7 bases fitting TRBD1. This CDR3 has 14 residues. Germline CDR1 reads ENHRY; CDR2 reads SYGVKD. V lost 6 bases and J lost 5; bases outside the gene matches: 4. The CDR3: CAIRGDSDNSPLHF. As DNA, the CDR3 is TGTGCCATCAGAGGGGACAGTGATAATTCACCCCTCCACTTT.

V usage is TRBV6-5 and J usage is TRBJ2-3; D is undetermined. This CDR3 is 12 amino acids long. V lost 6 bases and J 0 bases, leaving 4 bases between the germline ends. Germline CDR1 MNHEY, CDR2 SVGAGI. CDR3 region: CASRASTDTQYF. The DNA of the CDR3 is TGTGCCAGCAGAGCTAGCACAGATACGCAGTATTTT.

V usage is TRBV7-2 and J usage is TRBJ2-5; TRBD2 agrees at 9 bases. CDR3 length equals 14 residues. Looked up from germline, CDR1 is SGHTA and CDR2 is FQGNSA. V lost 5 bases to trimming and J lost 5 bases; unmatched junction nucleotides: 6. The CDR3 DNA is TGTGCCAGCAGCATCGGGACTAGCCGTGAGACCCAGTACTTC. It is translated as CASSIGTSRETQYF.

The rearrangement joins TRBV6-5 to TRBJ1-3, with D hard to call. The CDR3 length is 15 residues. Per the germline V gene, CDR1 is MNHEY and CDR2 is SVGAGI. Trimming removed 5 bases at V and 2 bases at J, with 13 bases between. This CDR3 reads CASSQTRHPGNTIYF. DNA for the CDR3: TGTGCCAGCAGTCAGACCAGACATCCTGGAAACACCATATATTTT.

The genes are TRBV28 and TRBJ1-6; D is unclear. V shed 6 bases and J shed 8 bases, with 14 bases lying between them. In germline, CDR1 is MDHEN, CDR2 SYDVKM. The length of the CDR3 is 14 residues. The CDR3 sequence: CASSLGPIYSPLHF. CDR3 in DNA: TGTGCCAGCAGCCTGGGCCCCATTTATTCACCCCTCCACTTT.

This CDR3 is CASSLHRGSEAFF. CDR3 nucleotide sequence: TGTGCCAGCAGCCTCCACAGGGGCTCTGAAGCTTTCTTT. The rearrangement joins TRBV7-3 to TRBJ1-1; the match to TRBD1 covers 7 bases. V lost 5 bases, J lost 6 bases, and 6 bases stayed unmatched. The length of the CDR3 is 13 residues. Germline-derived CDR1 and CDR2 are SGHTA and FQGTGA. Drawing the rest from reference TRBV7-3 and TRBJ1-1, the complete variable domain is GAGVSQTPSNKVTEKGKYVELRCDPISGHTALYWYRQSLGQGPEFLIYFQGTGAADDSGLPNDRFFAVRPEGSVSTLKIQRTERGDSAVYLCASSLHRGSEAFFGQGTRLTVV.

The chain recombines TRBV11-2 with TRBJ2-1, with D maybe TRBD2 (6 bases). The CDR3 spans 12 residues. The V end lost 5 bases, the J end lost 7 bases, and 9 bases lay between the germline ends. Looked up from germline, CDR1 is SGHAT and CDR2 is FQNNGV. CDR3 loop: CASSQGGNEQFF. Here the CDR3 DNA reads TGTGCCAGCAGCCAAGGAGGGAATGAGCAGTTCTTC. Based on the CDR3 plus reference TRBV11-2 and TRBJ2-1, the full variable domain is EAGVAQSPRYKIIEKRQSVAFWCNPISGHATLYWYQQILGQGPKLLIQFQNNGVVDDSQLPKDRFSAERLKGVDSTLKIQPAKLEDSAVYLCASSQGGNEQFFGPGTRLTVL.

CDR3: CAWTGGMQGGELFF. CDR3 sequence (DNA): TGTGCCTGGACGGGGGGTATGCAGGGCGGGGAGCTGTTTTTT. The chain is built from TRBV30 and TRBJ2-2; 7 bases are a match to TRBD2. Looked up from germline, CDR1 is GTSNPN and CDR2 is SVGIG (reference sequence). This CDR3 has 14 amino acids. Trimming took 4 bases from V and 7 from J; bases not matched to a gene: 9.

With regard to this clone: The junction differs from germline at one of its ends, possibly a read error. The genes are TRBV6-6 and TRBJ1-2, with 7 positions matching TRBD1. Germline-derived CDR1 and CDR2 are MNHNY and SVGAGI (reference sequence). The length of the CDR3 is 12 residues. Here the CDR3 DNA reads TGTGCCAGCAGTTTAGGGACAGTAACACAAGCCTTC. This translates into CASSLGTVTQAF.

The chain links TRBV29-1 to TRBJ2-1, with 9 bases lining up with TRBD2. Per germline, CDR1 SQVTM and CDR2 ANQGSEA. The CDR3 runs 14 residues. Trimming cost V 1 base and J 12 bases; bases outside gene matches: 10. The CDR3 coding sequence is TGCAGCGTTGAAGGGCTGCGGGGGGGCCTAGGGCAGTTCTTC. Amino acid sequence: CSVEGLRGGLGQFF.

This sequence joins TRBV25-1 and TRBJ1-5; D perhaps matches TRBD1 (5 bases). This CDR3 has 14 residues. The V end was cut by 8 bases, the J end by 3 bases, with 14 bases between. CDR1 MGHDK and CDR2 SYGVNS come from the germline V gene. The CDR3 reads CASFDRDHNQPQHF. Here the CDR3 DNA reads TGTGCCAGCTTTGACAGAGACCACAATCAGCCCCAGCATTTT.

V usage is TRBV2 and J usage is TRBJ1-1; D gene ambiguous. This CDR3 is 13 amino acids long. Per germline, CDR1 SNHLY and CDR2 FYNNEI. V dropped 3 bases and J dropped 5 bases, with 10 bases sitting between them. The CDR3 loop reads CASSDGGKTEAFF. The CDR3, as DNA: TGTGCCAGCAGTGATGGCGGGAAGACTGAAGCTTTCTTT.

This rearrangement joins TRBV5-1 to TRBJ1-3; the D gene is possibly TRBD1 (5 bases). The CDR3 runs to 15 residues. The V gene's germline CDR1 is SGHRS and CDR2 YFSETQ. The V and J ends lost 0 bases and 6 bases respectively, with 13 bases between them. The CDR3 nucleotides are TGCGCCAGCAGCTTGGGACAGCTGCCTGAAAACACCATATATTTT. The encoded protein is CASSLGQLPENTIYF.

The V and J genes are TRBV19 and TRBJ2-1; no clear D gene. The CDR3 is made up of 16 amino acids. The V gene's germline CDR1 is LNHDA and CDR2 SQIVND (reference sequence). V lost 3 bases to trimming and J lost 0 bases, with 12 bases between them. CDR3 coding DNA: TGTGCCAGTAGTATCGCGGCCTCGAGCTCCTACAATGAGCAGTTCTTC. Translation gives CASSIAASSSYNEQFF.

The chain employs TRBV5-4 and TRBJ1-1; maybe TRBD1 (6 bases). V dropped 4 bases and J dropped 1 base, with 11 bases sitting between them. Germline values: CDR1 SGHNT, CDR2 YYREEE (reference sequence). The CDR3 is made up of 14 amino acids. The CDR3, as DNA: TGTGCCAGCAGCAACAGGGCGGGGAACACTGAAGCTTTCTTT. The encoded protein is CASSNRAGNTEAFF.

V gene TRBV4-3 combines with J gene TRBJ1-2; D is unresolved. Germline V CDR1 and CDR2: LGHNA, YSLEER. Trimming took 3 bases from V and 4 from J, leaving 9 bases between them. The CDR3 is 13 residues long. CDR3 sequence (DNA): TGCGCCAGCAGCCATGGAGAAGGCTATGGCTACACCTTC. Translation: CASSHGEGYGYTF.

The chain links TRBV7-2 to TRBJ1-2; D might be TRBD1 (5 bases). V lost 6 bases and J lost 1, with 9 bases in between. This CDR3 region has 13 residues. Germline loops: CDR1 SGHTA, CDR2 FQGNSA. CDR3 amino acids: CASSYDSNYGYTF. In nucleotides, the CDR3 is TGTGCCAGCAGTTATGACAGTAACTATGGCTACACCTTC.

The chain carries TRBV6-5 and TRBJ1-1; 7 bases match TRBD1. The CDR3 is made up of 14 amino acids. CDR1 MNHEY and CDR2 SVGAGI come from the germline V gene. With V trimmed by 7 bases and J by 5 bases, 10 bases remained unmatched. The CDR3, as DNA: TGTGCCAGCAATAGGGGGCCGCGGGTGACTGAAGCTTTCTTT. It yields the protein CASNRGPRVTEAFF.